This T cell receptor (beta chain) was identified in a study of OX40 agonist ivuxolimab in advanced cancers. Overall study: Participants could have had prior anti-PD-1, anti-PD-L1 or anti-CTLA-4 therapy, and less than 45% had some. Study-level results: Normalized expansion of T-cell clones was also low for some nonresponders. Researchers report that CD8+ T cells had, on average, more expanded clones than CD4+.

The repertoire was sequenced with immunoSEQ multiplex PCR; TCRdb's copy has only in-frame clones and lacks some. The data show about 67,000 clones, roughly 81% seen once. On this clone: Its antigen is not identified.

The germline V gene encodes CDR1 SGDLS and CDR2 YYNGEE. This CDR3 is built from 14 residues. Deletions cut 2 bases from V and 0 bases from J, with 9 bases between. The source is an adult with an advanced solid tumor such as melanoma, head and neck, liver or kidney cancer. The V call is TRBV9, the J call TRBJ2-7; the D gene is possibly TRBD1 (5 bases). The sequences come from CD4+ or CD8+ T cells sorted from blood, collected in a trial of the OX40 agonist ivuxolimab. The DNA for the CDR3 is TGTGCCAGCAGCGTCCTGACAGACTCCTACGAGCAGTACTTC. This encodes CASSVLTDSYEQYF.